This T cell receptor (beta chain) was identified during a study of shared clonotypes between healthy human individuals. Naive CD8 cells comprised CD45RO-negative, CCR7-positively selected cells, excluding terminally differentiated effector memory CD45RA+ cells. The CDR3 loop spans 13 amino acids. Trimming removed 10 bases from V and 12 bases from J, with 24 bases in between. Some clones are missing from TCRdb's copy, which holds only in-frame ones; the method was immunoSEQ multiplex PCR. The sample includes approximately 2,200,000 clones, just over 90% of them seen just once. The receptor's source is a man younger than 30 in good health. Some clones in this sample may be carry-over from other donors' samples. This chain connects TRBV23-1 to TRBJ1-1; no firm D call. TRBV23-1 carries the ORF label, with uncertain function. The sequenced sample was naive CD8+ T cells from PBMCs. CDR3 bases: TGCGCCACCCCTAAAATCCCCCCCGGGCCCCCTTTCTTT. Translated: CATPKIPPGPPFF.